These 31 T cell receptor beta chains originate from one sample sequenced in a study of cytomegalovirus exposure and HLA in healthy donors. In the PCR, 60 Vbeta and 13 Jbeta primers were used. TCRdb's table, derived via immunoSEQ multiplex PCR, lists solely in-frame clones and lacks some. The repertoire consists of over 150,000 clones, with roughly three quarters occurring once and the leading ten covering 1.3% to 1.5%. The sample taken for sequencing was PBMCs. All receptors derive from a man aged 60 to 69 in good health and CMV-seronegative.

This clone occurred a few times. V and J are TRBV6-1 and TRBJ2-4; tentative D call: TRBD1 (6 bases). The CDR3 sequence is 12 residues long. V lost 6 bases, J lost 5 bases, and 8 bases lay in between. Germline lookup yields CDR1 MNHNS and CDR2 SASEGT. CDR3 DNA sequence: TGTGCCAGCAGGGACAGCGAAAACATTCAGTACTTC. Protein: CASRDSENIQYF.

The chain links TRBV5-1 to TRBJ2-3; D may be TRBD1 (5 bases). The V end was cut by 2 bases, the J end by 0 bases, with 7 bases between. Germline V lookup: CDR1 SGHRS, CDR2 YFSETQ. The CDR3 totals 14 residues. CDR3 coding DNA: TGCGCCAGCAGCTTACAGGCTAGCACAGATACGCAGTATTTT. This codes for CASSLQASTDTQYF. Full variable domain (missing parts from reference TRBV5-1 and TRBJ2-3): KAGVTQTPRYLIKTRGQQVTLSCSPISGHRSVSWYQQTPGQGLQFLFEYFSETQRNKGNFPGRFSGRQFSNSRSEMNVSTLELGDSALYLCASSLQASTDTQYFGPGTRLTVL.

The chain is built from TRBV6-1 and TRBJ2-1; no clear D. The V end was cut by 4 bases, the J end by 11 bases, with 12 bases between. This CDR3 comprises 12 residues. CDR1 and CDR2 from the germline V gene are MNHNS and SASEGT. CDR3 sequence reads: CASSVSVGQQFF. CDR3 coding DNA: TGTGCCAGCAGTGTAAGTGTTGGGCAGCAGTTCTTC.

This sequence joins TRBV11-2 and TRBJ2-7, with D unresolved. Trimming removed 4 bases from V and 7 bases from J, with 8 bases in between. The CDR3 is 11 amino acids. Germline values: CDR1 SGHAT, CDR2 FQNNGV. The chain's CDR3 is CASSSVVEQYF. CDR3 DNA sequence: TGTGCCAGCAGCTCGGTGGTAGAGCAGTACTTC. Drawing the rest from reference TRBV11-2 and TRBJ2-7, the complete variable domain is EAGVAQSPRYKIIEKRQSVAFWCNPISGHATLYWYQQILGQGPKLLIQFQNNGVVDDSQLPKDRFSAERLKGVDSTLKIQPAKLEDSAVYLCASSSVVEQYFGPGTRLTVT.

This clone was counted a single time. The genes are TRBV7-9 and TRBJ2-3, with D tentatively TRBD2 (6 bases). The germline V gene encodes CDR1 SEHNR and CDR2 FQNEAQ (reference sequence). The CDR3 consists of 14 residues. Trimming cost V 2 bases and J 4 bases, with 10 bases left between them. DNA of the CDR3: TGTGCCAGCAGCTTACTGTCGGGAGCAGATACGCAGTATTTT. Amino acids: CASSLLSGADTQYF.

The CDR3 nucleotides read TGCGCCAGCAGCCAAGGTCCTCTCGGAAGGGGCAGGACTAATGAAAAACTGTTTTTT. It translates to CASSQGPLGRGRTNEKLFF. The rearrangement joins TRBV4-1 to TRBJ1-4, with a weak D call TRBD1 (5 bases). The CDR3 totals 19 residues. Trimming left V 1 base short and J 2 bases short, with 20 bases between. Germline CDR1 reads MGHRA; CDR2 reads YSYEKL.

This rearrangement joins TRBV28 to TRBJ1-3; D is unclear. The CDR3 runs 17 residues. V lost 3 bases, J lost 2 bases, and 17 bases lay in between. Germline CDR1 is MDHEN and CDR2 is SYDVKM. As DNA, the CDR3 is TGTGCCAGCAGTTTTAATCGAGGGCCTAGACCTGGAAACACCATATATTTT. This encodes CASSFNRGPRPGNTIYF.

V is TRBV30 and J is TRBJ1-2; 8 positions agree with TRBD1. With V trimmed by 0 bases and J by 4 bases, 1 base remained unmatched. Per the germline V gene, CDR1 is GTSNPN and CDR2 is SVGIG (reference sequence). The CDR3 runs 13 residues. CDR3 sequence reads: CAWSVDRGYGYTF. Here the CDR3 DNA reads TGTGCCTGGAGTGTCGACAGGGGCTATGGCTACACCTTC. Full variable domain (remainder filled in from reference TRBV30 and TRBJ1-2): SQTIHQWPATLVQPVGSPLSLECTVEGTSNPNLYWYRQAAGRGLQLLFYSVGIGQISSEVPQNLSASRPQDRQFILSSKKLLLSDSGFYLCAWSVDRGYGYTFGSGTRLTVV.

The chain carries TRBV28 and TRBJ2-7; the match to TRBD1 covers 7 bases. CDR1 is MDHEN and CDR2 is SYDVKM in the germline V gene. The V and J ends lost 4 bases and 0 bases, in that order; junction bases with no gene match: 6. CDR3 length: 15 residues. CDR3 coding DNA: TGTGCCAGCAGTTCCCACGGGACAGTCTCCTACGAGCAGTACTTC. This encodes CASSSHGTVSYEQYF.

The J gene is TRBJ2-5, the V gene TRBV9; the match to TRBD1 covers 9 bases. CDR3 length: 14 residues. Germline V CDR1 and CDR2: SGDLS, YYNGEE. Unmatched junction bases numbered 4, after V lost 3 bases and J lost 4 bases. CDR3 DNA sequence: TGTGCCAGCAGCGCCACAGGGGGCAGAGAGACCCAGTACTTC. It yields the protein CASSATGGRETQYF.

The CDR3 DNA is TGTGCCAGCAGCTGGCGTAGCGGGATCTCCTACAATGAGCAGTTCTTC. This codes for CASSWRSGISYNEQFF. The rearrangement links TRBV7-2 to TRBJ2-1; 8 nucleotides match TRBD2. The germline V gene has CDR1 SGHTA and CDR2 FQGNSA. The CDR3 has 16 amino acids. After removal of 4 bases from V and 0 bases from J, the junction contained 5 bases not matched to a gene.

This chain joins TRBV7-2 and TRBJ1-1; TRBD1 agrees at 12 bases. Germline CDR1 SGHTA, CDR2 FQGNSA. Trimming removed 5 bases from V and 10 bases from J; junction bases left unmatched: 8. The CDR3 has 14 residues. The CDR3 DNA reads TGTGCCAGCAGCATCCCGGGACAGGGGGCGATAGCTTTCTTT. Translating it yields CASSIPGQGAIAFF.

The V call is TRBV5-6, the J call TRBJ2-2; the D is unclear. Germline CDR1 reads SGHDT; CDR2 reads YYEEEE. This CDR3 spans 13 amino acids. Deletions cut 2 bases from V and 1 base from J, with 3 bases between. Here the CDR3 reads CASSFMNTGELFF. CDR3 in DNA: TGTGCCAGCAGCTTCATGAACACCGGGGAGCTGTTTTTT.

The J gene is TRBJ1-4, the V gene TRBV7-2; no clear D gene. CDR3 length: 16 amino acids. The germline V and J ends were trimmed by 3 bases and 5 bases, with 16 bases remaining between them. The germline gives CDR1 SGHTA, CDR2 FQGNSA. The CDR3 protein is CASSLDGQRVNEKLFF. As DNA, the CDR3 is TGTGCCAGCAGCTTGGATGGGCAGAGAGTAAATGAAAAACTGTTTTTT.

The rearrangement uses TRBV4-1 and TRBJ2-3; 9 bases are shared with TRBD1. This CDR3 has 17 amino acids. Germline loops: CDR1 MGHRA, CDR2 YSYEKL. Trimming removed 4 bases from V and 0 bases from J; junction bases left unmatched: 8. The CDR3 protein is CASSPPGGQGSTDTQYF. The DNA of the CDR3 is TGCGCCAGCAGCCCCCCGGGCGGACAGGGGAGCACAGATACGCAGTATTTT.

CDR3 bases: TGTGCCAGCAGTTCATCTCACATTCTTGAGGGGCAGTTCTTC. Encoded protein: CASSSSHILEGQFF. The V and J genes are TRBV27 and TRBJ2-1; a weak D match, TRBD2 (5 bases). CDR3 length: 14 residues. V dropped 4 bases and J dropped 12 bases, with 19 bases sitting between them. The germline V gene has CDR1 MNHEY and CDR2 SMNVEV (reference sequence).

The CDR3 region is CASSLFFSYEQYF. The CDR3 nucleotides are TGCGCCAGCAGCTTGTTCTTCTCCTACGAGCAGTACTTC. The chain is built from TRBV5-1 and TRBJ2-7, with D uncertain. Germline loops: CDR1 SGHRS, CDR2 YFSETQ. The CDR3 has 13 amino acids. Trimming left V 1 base short and J 0 bases short, with 5 bases between.

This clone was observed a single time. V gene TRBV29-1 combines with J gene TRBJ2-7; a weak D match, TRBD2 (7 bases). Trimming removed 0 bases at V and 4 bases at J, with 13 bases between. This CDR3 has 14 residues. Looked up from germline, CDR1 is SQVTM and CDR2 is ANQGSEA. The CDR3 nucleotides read TGCAGCGTTGAAGATCAGGCGGGGGCATACGAGCAGTACTTC. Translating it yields CSVEDQAGAYEQYF.

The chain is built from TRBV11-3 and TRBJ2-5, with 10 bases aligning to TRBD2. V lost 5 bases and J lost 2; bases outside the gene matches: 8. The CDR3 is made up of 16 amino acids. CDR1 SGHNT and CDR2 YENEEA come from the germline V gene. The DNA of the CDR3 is TGTGCCAGCAGCGTCAGCCTAGCGGGGGAGCAAGAGACCCAGTACTTC. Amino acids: CASSVSLAGEQETQYF.

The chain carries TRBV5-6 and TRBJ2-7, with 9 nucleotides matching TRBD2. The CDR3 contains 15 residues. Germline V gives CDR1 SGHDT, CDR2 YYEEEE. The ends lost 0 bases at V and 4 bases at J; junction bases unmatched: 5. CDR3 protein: CASSLAAGGQYEQYF. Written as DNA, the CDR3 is TGTGCCAGCAGCTTGGCGGCGGGGGGGCAGTACGAGCAGTACTTC.

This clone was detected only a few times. The CDR3 reads CASSTGRSGDIQYF. The CDR3 region has the DNA TGTGCCAGCAGCACCGGACGCTCGGGGGACATTCAGTACTTC. J is TRBJ2-4 and V is TRBV11-3, with D possibly being TRBD2 (6 bases). CDR3 length: 14 residues. Germline loops: CDR1 SGHNT, CDR2 YENEEA. Deletions cut 5 bases from V and 8 bases from J, with 16 bases between.

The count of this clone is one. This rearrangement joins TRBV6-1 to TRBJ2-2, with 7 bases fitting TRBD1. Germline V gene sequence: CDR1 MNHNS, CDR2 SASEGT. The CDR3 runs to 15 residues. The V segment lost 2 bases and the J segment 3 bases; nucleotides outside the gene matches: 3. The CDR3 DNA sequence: TGTGCCAGCAGTGAACAAGGGGGCGACACCGGGGAGCTGTTTTTT. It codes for CASSEQGGDTGELFF.

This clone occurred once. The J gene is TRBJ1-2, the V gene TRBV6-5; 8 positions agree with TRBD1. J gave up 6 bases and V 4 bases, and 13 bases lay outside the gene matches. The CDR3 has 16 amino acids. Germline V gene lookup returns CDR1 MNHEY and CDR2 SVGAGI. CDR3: CASSSRTGLTSDGYTF. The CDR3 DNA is TGTGCCAGCAGTTCCCGGACAGGGCTAACAAGTGATGGCTACACCTTC.

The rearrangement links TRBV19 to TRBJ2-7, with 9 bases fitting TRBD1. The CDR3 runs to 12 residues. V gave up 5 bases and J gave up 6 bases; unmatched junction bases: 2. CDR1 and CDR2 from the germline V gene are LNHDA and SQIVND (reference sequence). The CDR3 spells CASSGTGSEQYF. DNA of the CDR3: TGTGCCAGTAGTGGGACAGGGTCCGAGCAGTACTTC.

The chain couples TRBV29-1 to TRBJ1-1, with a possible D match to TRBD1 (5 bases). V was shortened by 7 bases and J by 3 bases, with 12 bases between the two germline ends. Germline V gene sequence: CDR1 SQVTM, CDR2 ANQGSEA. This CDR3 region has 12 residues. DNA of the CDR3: TGCAGCGCAATGGACACCTACACTGAAGCTTTCTTT. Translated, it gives CSAMDTYTEAFF.

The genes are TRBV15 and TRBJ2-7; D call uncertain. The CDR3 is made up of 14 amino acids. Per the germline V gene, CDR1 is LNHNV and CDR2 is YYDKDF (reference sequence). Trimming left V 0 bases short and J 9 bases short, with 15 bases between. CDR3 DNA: TGTGCCACCAGCAGAGATCGGGTTGTCGAGACGCAGTACTTC. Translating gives CATSRDRVVETQYF.

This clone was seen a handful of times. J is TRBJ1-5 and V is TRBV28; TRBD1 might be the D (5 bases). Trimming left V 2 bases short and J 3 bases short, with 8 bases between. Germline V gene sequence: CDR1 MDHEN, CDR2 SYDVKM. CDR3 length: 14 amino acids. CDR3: CASSLDRDNQPQHF. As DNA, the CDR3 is TGTGCCAGCAGTTTAGACAGAGACAATCAGCCCCAGCATTTT.

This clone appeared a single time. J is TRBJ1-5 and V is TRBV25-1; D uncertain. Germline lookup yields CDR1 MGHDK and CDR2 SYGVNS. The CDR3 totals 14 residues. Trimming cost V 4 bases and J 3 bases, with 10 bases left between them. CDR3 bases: TGTGCCAGCAGTGGATTCTACTACAATCAGCCCCAGCATTTT. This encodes CASSGFYYNQPQHF.

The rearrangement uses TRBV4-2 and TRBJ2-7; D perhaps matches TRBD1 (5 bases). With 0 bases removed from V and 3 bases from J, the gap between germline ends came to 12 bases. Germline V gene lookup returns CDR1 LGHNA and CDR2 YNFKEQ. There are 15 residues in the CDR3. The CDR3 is CASSQDFNRLYEQYF. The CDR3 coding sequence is TGTGCCAGCAGCCAAGATTTTAACAGGCTCTACGAGCAGTACTTC.

CDR3 nucleotide sequence: TGTGCCAGAAGCTGCCTAGCGGGGGGCTCTGGGGCCAACGTCCTGACTTTC. Residues: CARSCLAGGSGANVLTF. The chain joins TRBV5-3 to TRBJ2-6, with 11 positions matching TRBD2. TRBV5-3 falls under the ORF class, with uncertain function. The CDR3 sequence is 17 residues long. The V segment lost 3 bases and the J segment 0 bases; nucleotides outside the gene matches: 2.

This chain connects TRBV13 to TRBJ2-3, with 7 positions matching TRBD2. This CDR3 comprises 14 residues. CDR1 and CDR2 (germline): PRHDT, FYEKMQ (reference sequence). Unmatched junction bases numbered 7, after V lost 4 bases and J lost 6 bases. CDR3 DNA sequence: TGTGCCAGCAGCTCGGGACTACTTGCGGATACGCAGTATTTT. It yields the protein CASSSGLLADTQYF. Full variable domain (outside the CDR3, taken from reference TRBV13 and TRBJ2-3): AAGVIQSPRHLIKEKRETATLKCYPIPRHDTVYWYQQGPGQDPQFLISFYEKMQSDKGSIPDRFSAQQFSDYHSELNMSSLELGDSALYFCASSSGLLADTQYFGPGTRLTVL.